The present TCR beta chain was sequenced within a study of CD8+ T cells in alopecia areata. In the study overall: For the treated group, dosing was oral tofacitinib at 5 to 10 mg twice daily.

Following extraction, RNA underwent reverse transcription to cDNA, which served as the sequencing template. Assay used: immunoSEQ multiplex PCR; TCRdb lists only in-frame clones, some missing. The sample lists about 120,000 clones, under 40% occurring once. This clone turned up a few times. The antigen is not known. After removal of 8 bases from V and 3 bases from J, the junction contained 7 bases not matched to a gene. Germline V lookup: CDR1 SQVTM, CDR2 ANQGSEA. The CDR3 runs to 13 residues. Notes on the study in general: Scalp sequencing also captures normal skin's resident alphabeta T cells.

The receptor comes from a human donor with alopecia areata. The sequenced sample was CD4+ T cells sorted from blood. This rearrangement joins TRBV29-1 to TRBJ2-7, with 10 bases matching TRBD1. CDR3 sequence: CSFTRDRGYEQYF. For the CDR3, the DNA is TGCAGCTTTACACGGGACAGGGGCTACGAGCAGTACTTC.